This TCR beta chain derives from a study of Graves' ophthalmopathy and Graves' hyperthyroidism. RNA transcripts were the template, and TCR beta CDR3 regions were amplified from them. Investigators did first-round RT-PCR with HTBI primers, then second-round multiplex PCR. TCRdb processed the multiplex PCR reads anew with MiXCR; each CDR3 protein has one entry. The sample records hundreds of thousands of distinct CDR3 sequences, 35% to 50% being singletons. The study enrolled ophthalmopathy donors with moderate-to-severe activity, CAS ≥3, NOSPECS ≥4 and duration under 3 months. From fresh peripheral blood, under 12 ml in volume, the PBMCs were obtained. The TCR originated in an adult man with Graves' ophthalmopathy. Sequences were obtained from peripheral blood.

CDR3: CSLGLANQETQYF. CDR3 DNA: TGCAGCCTGGGACTAGCCAACCAAGAGACCCAGTACTTC. The chain joins TRBV29-1 to TRBJ2-5; 9 bases line up with TRBD2. CDR3 length: 13 amino acids. Germline CDR1 and CDR2: SQVTM and ANQGSEA. The V segment lost 8 bases and the J segment 0 bases; nucleotides outside the gene matches: 4.